The clone carrying this T cell receptor beta chain showed up just once. Its antigen is unidentified. The protocol was immunoSEQ multiplex PCR, while the TCRdb copy is restricted to in-frame clones and leaves out a portion. The sample includes 2 million to 2.5 million clones, around 93% of them seen just once. This sample is part of a study of shared clonotypes between healthy human individuals. Study-level findings and limits: The sampled material consisted only of blood, and tissue repertoires are likely to differ.

Memory CD4+ cells were the fraction left after CD45RA+ naive selection. The source is a man between 18 and 35 years old in good health. Some clones in this sample may be carry-over from other donors' samples. Sequenced: naive CD4+ T cells from PBMCs. Subset denoted: CD45RA+ positively selected.

CDR3 residues: CASSLGSVARIGQPQHF. Here the CDR3 DNA reads TGTGCCAGCAGCTTAGGGAGTGTAGCAAGGATCGGTCAGCCCCAGCATTTT. The rearrangement uses TRBV7-9 and TRBJ1-5; D remains unclear. The V gene's germline CDR1 is SEHNR and CDR2 FQNEAQ (reference sequence). Trimming stripped 1 base from V and 6 bases from J, with 19 bases between. The CDR3 extends over 17 amino acids. The whole variable domain, filled in from reference TRBV7-9 and TRBJ1-5, reads DTGVSQNPRHKITKRGQNVTFRCDPISEHNRLYWYRQTLGQGPEFLTYFQNEAQLEKSRLLSDRFSAERPKGSFSTLEIQRTEQGDSAMYLCASSLGSVARIGQPQHFGDGTRLSIL.